The TCR beta chain described here comes from a study of blood T cell repertoires in COVID-19. Looking at the study overall: Sites across the United States, Italy and Spain contributed samples from acute and convalescent COVID-19.

In the original processing: Researchers report that nucleated cell counts were estimated from reference gene primer amplification. The repertoire was sequenced with immunoSEQ multiplex PCR; TCRdb's copy has only in-frame clones and lacks some. That table gives V, J and clone size, and the DNA gave D and trimming. The sample holds roughly 240,000 clones; about four fifths are singletons and the top ten take about 3.9%. Allocation to cohorts depended on clinical history reported by the participants. Those designated as exposed participants met a COVID-19 case within 2 weeks before study entry. Trimming shortened V by 4 bases and J by 4 bases, and 17 bases separated the two germline ends. This CDR3 is built from 16 residues. The germline CDR1 and CDR2 sequences are MNHEY and SMNVEV (reference sequence). A few counts support this clone.

This clonotype was sampled from a woman between 40 and 55 years old who had been exposed to COVID-19. V usage is TRBV27 and J usage is TRBJ2-1; a possible D gene is TRBD1 (6 bases). Source material: PBMCs or T cells enriched from blood (not recorded which). CDR3 in amino acids: CASSSRTASKYNEQFF. The CDR3 nucleotides are TGTGCCAGCAGTTCCCGGACAGCCAGCAAGTACAATGAGCAGTTCTTC.